The subject of this entry is one TCR beta chain. Germline V gene lookup returns CDR1 LNHDA and CDR2 SQIVND (reference sequence). This CDR3 contains 15 residues. J lost 4 bases, V lost 3 bases, and 8 bases had no gene match. Original processing methods: Estimates of nucleated cell counts were drawn from the amplification of reference gene primers. Sequencing was performed with immunoSEQ multiplex PCR; in TCRdb, only in-frame clones are kept and a portion is missing. The D gene and trimming were derived from the DNA, and the V and J assignments and clone size from that table. The sample lists about 130,000 clones; about 85% were seen once. These data originate in a study of blood T cell repertoires in COVID-19. Background on the study: COVID-19 samples collected from the United States, Italy and Spain covered acute and convalescent phases. Sources were T cells, B-cell-depleted T cells, or PBMCs; the material itself was cDNA or gDNA.

Sequencing input: peripheral blood. The sequence came from a man aged 65-85 years with acute or convalescent COVID-19. The chain is built from TRBV19 and TRBJ1-1, with TRBD1 identical over 7 bases. CDR3 sequence reads: CASSIRTGAVTEAFF. The CDR3 region has the DNA TGTGCCAGTAGTATCCGAACAGGGGCTGTCACTGAAGCTTTCTTT.